Below are 18 T cell receptor beta chains sequenced from a single sample in a study of cytomegalovirus exposure and HLA in healthy donors. The PCR had 60 Vbeta and 13 Jbeta primers. Measured with immunoSEQ multiplex PCR; TCRdb has only the in-frame clones, and not every one. The data show about 140,000 clones, 82% seen once. Input material: PBMCs. The receptor source for this set is a woman between 45 and 65 years old in good health and CMV-seropositive.

This chain links TRBV28 with TRBJ1-4; weak D call: TRBD1 (6 bases). The germline V and J ends were trimmed by 5 bases and 8 bases, with 18 bases remaining between them. CDR3 length: 15 residues. Germline CDR1 MDHEN, CDR2 SYDVKM. DNA for the CDR3: TGTGCCAGCAGTCCACAGGGCTTGGTTGAGGAAAAACTGTTTTTT. This gives the protein CASSPQGLVEEKLFF.

The rearrangement uses TRBV5-6 and TRBJ1-1; 8 bases align to TRBD1. Germline trimming cut 4 bases from V and 11 bases from J; bases unmatched to any gene: 10. The CDR3 totals 13 residues. Germline assignment: CDR1 SGHDT and CDR2 YYEEEE. CDR3 coding DNA: TGTGCCAGCAGCCCCCTGAGGACAGGGAGCGCTTTCTTT. Translating it yields CASSPLRTGSAFF.

The V and J genes are TRBV5-1 and TRBJ2-1; D gene ambiguous. The V end lost 2 bases, the J end lost 7 bases, and 4 bases lay between the germline ends. The CDR3 spans 11 residues. Germline V gene sequence: CDR1 SGHRS, CDR2 YFSETQ. The CDR3 DNA reads TGCGCCAGCAGCTTCCTTAATGAGCAGTTCTTC. It specifies CASSFLNEQFF.

This clone was recorded only once. Other DNA sequences of this sample code for an identical CDR3. The chain carries TRBV5-1 and TRBJ2-5; the D is unclear. Trimming removed 1 base at V and 1 base at J, with 8 bases between. The CDR3 extends over 14 amino acids. Per germline, CDR1 SGHRS and CDR2 YFSETQ. The CDR3 loop is CASSLTAVQETQYF. CDR3 in DNA: TGCGCCAGCAGCTTGACGGCGGTCCAAGAGACCCAGTACTTC.

V gene TRBV11-2 combines with J gene TRBJ2-5, with 7 bases that match TRBD2. The J call may be wrong; the DNA end is better matched by TRBJ2-7. Germline V gene data show CDR1 as SGHAT and CDR2 as FQNNGV. CDR3 length: 14 amino acids. CDR3 sequence (DNA): TGTGCCAGCAGCTTCGTAGCGGGCATCTACGAGCAGTACTTC. This translates into CASSFVAGIYEQYF.

This chain links TRBV6-4 with TRBJ1-1; no firm D call. The V gene lost 3 bases and the J gene lost 4 bases, with 9 bases spanning the gap. This CDR3 region has 13 residues. Germline-derived CDR1 and CDR2 are MRHNA and SNTAGT. CDR3 nucleotide sequence: TGTGCCAGCAGTGAAGAGAGCGGCACTGAAGCTTTCTTT. This sequence encodes CASSEESGTEAFF.

This clone was found a few times. One end of the junction is discordant with germline, which a read error may explain. The chain joins TRBV7-7 to TRBJ2-7, with D unresolved. Germline assignment: CDR1 SSHAT and CDR2 FNYEAQ (reference sequence). The CDR3 is 13 amino acids. This CDR3 reads CASSLDLTYEQYF. CDR3 bases: TGTGCTAGCAGCTTAGATCTTACCTACGAGCAGTACTTC.

Here the CDR3 DNA reads TGCGCCAGCAGGGGACTTACTAAGAAGAATGAGCAGTTCTTC. Amino acids: CASRGLTKKNEQFF. This chain links TRBV4-1 with TRBJ2-1; the D gene is possibly TRBD2 (6 bases). Germline CDR1 is MGHRA and CDR2 is YSYEKL. This CDR3 has 14 amino acids. The germline V and J ends were trimmed by 6 bases and 7 bases, with 16 bases remaining between them.

This clone was detected only once. The V gene is TRBV30, the J gene TRBJ1-1; maybe TRBD1 (5 bases). CDR3 length: 12 residues. Germline CDR1 and CDR2: GTSNPN and SVGIG (reference sequence). V lost 4 bases and J 5 bases, leaving 11 bases between the germline ends. The CDR3 DNA follows: TGTGCCTGGAACCTGGGGGGGACTGAAGCTTTCTTT. It encodes CAWNLGGTEAFF.

This chain's CDR3 is CASSVGQAGVGEQYF. As DNA, the CDR3 is TGTGCCAGCAGCGTAGGCCAGGCCGGGGTGGGGGAGCAGTACTTC. The chain employs TRBV9 and TRBJ2-7; possibly TRBD2 for D (5 bases). Germline-derived CDR1 and CDR2 are SGDLS and YYNGEE. Trimming pared 0 bases from V and 7 bases from J, leaving 17 bases between. The length of the CDR3 is 15 residues.

The J gene is TRBJ1-2, the V gene TRBV6-1, with TRBD1 matching over 7 bases. The CDR3 length is 15 residues. Germline V lookup: CDR1 MNHNS, CDR2 SASEGT. After removal of 6 bases from V and 1 base from J, the junction contained 8 bases not matched to a gene. The CDR3 loop is CASSARQGDNYGYTF. DNA for the CDR3: TGTGCCAGCAGCGCCAGACAGGGTGATAACTATGGCTACACCTTC.

The chain uses TRBV27 and TRBJ2-5; 7 positions match TRBD1. Near its end, the DNA agrees better with TRBJ2-7, so the J call may be wrong. CDR1 MNHEY and CDR2 SMNVEV come from the germline V gene (reference sequence). The CDR3 is made up of 17 amino acids. The CDR3 DNA is TGTGCCAGCAGTCGCGCTTCCGGGACAGCAATTTCCTACGAGCAGTACTTC. Amino acids: CASSRASGTAISYEQYF.

The V and J genes are TRBV5-4 and TRBJ2-1; 12 bases are a match to TRBD2. Germline values: CDR1 SGHNT, CDR2 YYREEE (reference sequence). The CDR3 contains 16 residues. Unmatched junction bases numbered 2, after V lost 2 bases and J lost 2 bases. The CDR3 bases are TGTGCCAGCAGCTTTGGACTAGCGGGGACCTACAATGAGCAGTTCTTC. Residues: CASSFGLAGTYNEQFF.

The rearrangement uses TRBV5-1 and TRBJ2-3; no clear D. The CDR3 runs to 15 residues. V lost 0 bases and J lost 0, with 8 bases in between. Germline assignment: CDR1 SGHRS and CDR2 YFSETQ. The CDR3 nucleotides read TGCGCCAGCAGCTTGGCGGTGACTAGCACAGATACGCAGTATTTT. Amino acid sequence: CASSLAVTSTDTQYF.

The J gene is TRBJ1-1, the V gene TRBV7-2; D not certain. Per germline, CDR1 SGHTA and CDR2 FQGNSA. The CDR3 covers 13 residues. V lost 0 bases and J 11 bases, leaving 13 bases between the germline ends. The CDR3: CASSLARSSPAFF. CDR3 nucleotide sequence: TGTGCCAGCAGCTTAGCTCGCAGTTCTCCGGCTTTCTTT.

This chain uses TRBV29-1 with TRBJ1-2, with D maybe TRBD1 (5 bases). The V gene's germline CDR1 is SQVTM and CDR2 ANQGSEA. Trimming cost V 0 bases and J 4 bases, with 12 bases left between them. This CDR3 comprises 14 residues. CDR3 bases: TGCAGCGTTGAAGAGGAGGAGGGGCTCTATGGCTACACCTTC. Its protein product is CSVEEEEGLYGYTF.

The chain joins TRBV7-9 to TRBJ2-5; D is undetermined. The CDR3 has 17 amino acids. Trimming removed 3 bases at V and 3 bases at J, with 20 bases between. Germline V lookup: CDR1 SEHNR, CDR2 FQNEAQ (reference sequence). CDR3 region: CASSLGSLRPNEETQYF. In DNA, the CDR3 is TGTGCCAGCAGCTTGGGCAGTTTAAGGCCCAACGAAGAGACCCAGTACTTC.

The rearrangement links TRBV5-1 to TRBJ1-1; tentative D call: TRBD1 (6 bases). Germline-derived CDR1 and CDR2 are SGHRS and YFSETQ. Trimming pared 0 bases from V and 7 bases from J, leaving 16 bases between. The CDR3 runs 15 residues. The CDR3 DNA sequence: TGCGCCAGCAGCTTGGGAAACAGGGAGGGGGTTGAAGCTTTCTTT. Its translation is CASSLGNREGVEAFF.